The clone carrying this T cell receptor beta chain came up once. Individuals aged roughly 18 to 100 years were recruited from about two dozen US areas. Data came from immunoSEQ multiplex PCR; TCRdb stores just in-frame clones and leaves some out. The sample lists 330,000 or so clones; 70% to 90% were seen once. CDR3 length: 12 amino acids. Between the trimmed V and J ends, which lost 4 bases and 10 bases, there was a span of 12 bases. Looked up from germline, CDR1 is SGHRS and CDR2 is YFSETQ. The data are from a study of blood T cell repertoires in COVID-19. Study-level background: From T cells, B-cell-depleted T cells, or PBMCs came the material, which was cDNA or gDNA.

The material sequenced was PBMCs or T cells enriched from blood (not recorded which). The sequence was obtained from a man aged 35 to 55 in a cohort exposed to, infected with or recovered from COVID-19 (not recorded which). This rearrangement joins TRBV5-1 to TRBJ2-1, with D perhaps matching TRBD2 (5 bases). CDR3 in amino acids: CASSPADYEQFF. The CDR3 DNA reads as TGCGCCAGCAGCCCGGCCGACTACGAGCAGTTCTTC.